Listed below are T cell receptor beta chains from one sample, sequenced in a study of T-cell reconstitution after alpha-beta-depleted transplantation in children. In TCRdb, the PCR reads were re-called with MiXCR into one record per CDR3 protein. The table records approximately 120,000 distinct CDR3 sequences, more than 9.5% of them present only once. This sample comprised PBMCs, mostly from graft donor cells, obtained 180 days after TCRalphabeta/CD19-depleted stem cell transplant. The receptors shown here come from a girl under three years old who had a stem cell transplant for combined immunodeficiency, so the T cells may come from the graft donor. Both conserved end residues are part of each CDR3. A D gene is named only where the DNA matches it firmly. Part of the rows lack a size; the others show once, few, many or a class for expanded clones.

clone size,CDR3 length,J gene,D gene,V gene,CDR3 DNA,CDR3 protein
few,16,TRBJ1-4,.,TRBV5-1,TGCGCCAGCAGCCCCCCTCCGGGACCCCAGAACGAAAAACTGTTTTTT,CASSPPPGPQNEKLFF
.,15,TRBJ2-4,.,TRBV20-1,TGCAGTGCTAGAGGTCTGGGGGCTGACAGAAACATTCAGTACTTC,CSARGLGADRNIQYF
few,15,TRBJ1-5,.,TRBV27,TGTGCCAGCAGCCCACCAGGGAGGGTCAATCAGCCCCAGCATTTT,CASSPPGRVNQPQHF
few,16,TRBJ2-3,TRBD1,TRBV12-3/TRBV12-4,TGTGCCAGCAGCCCGACAGGGTTTGGGGGCACAGATACGCAGTATTTT,CASSPTGFGGTDTQYF
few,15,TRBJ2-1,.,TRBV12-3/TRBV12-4,TGTGCCAGCAGCCGAAGACAGGACTCCTACAATGAGCAGTTCTTC,CASSRRQDSYNEQFF
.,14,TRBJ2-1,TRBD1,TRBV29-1,TGCAGCGTTGCCGGACAGGGAGGCTACAATGAGCAGTTCTTC,CSVAGQGGYNEQFF
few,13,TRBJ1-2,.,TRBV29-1,TGCAGCGTGACAGGTCTCTCTAACTATGGCTACACCTTC,CSVTGLSNYGYTF
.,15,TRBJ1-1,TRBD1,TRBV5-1,TGCGCCAGCAGCGTAGAGGGGGCGCGGAACACTGAAGCTTTCTTT,CASSVEGARNTEAFF
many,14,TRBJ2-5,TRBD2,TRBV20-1,TGCAGTGCGGGCGCGGGGGGGTTCCAAGAGACCCAGTACTTC,CSAGAGGFQETQYF
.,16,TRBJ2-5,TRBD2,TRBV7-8,TGTGCCAGCAGCTCGAGACAGCGGGGGAGAAAGGAGACCCAGTACTTC,CASSSRQRGRKETQYF
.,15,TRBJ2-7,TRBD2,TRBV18,TGTGCCAGCTCGAGGACTAGCGGGTTCTCCTACGAGCAGTACTTC,CASSRTSGFSYEQYF
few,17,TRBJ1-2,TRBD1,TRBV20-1,TGCAGTGCTAGGTGGGTCCCGGGACAGGGGGCAAAGGAAGGCTACACCTTC,CSARWVPGQGAKEGYTF
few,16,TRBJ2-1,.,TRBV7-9,TGTGCCAGCAGCTTAGATGGGGCGACTAGTTGGAATGAGCAGTTCTTC,CASSLDGATSWNEQFF
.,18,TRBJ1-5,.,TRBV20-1,TGCAGTGCTTTACGCAGGTCCGGGAGCCTCTCTTACAATCAGCCCCAGCATTTT,CSALRRSGSLSYNQPQHF
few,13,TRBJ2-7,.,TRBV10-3,TGTGCCATCAGAACCCGGGAAACCTACGAGCAGTACTTC,CAIRTRETYEQYF
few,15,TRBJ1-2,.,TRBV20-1,TGCAGTGCTAGAGGGGGAGGGACTATGGACTATGGCTACACCTTC,CSARGGGTMDYGYTF
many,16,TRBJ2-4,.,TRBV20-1,TGCAGTGCTAGAGACGGGCCGGGTGAAGCCAAAAACATTCAGTACTTC,CSARDGPGEAKNIQYF
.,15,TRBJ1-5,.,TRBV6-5,TGTGCCAGCAGTTACGGGGGCAGGGGCAATCAGCCCCAGCATTTT,CASSYGGRGNQPQHF
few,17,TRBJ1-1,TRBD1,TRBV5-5,TGTGCCAGCAGCCCAACCGGGACAGGCTTCATGAACACTGAAGCTTTCTTT,CASSPTGTGFMNTEAFF
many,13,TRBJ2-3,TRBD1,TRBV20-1,TGCAGTGCTAGCGCCGGGACAGTTGATACGCAGTATTTT,CSASAGTVDTQYF
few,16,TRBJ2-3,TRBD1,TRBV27,TGTGCCAGCAGTTTAACAGGACAGGGGTTGCCAGATACGCAGTATTTT,CASSLTGQGLPDTQYF
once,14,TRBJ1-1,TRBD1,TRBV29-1,TGCAGCGTTCTCAATAGGGACAGCAACACTGAAGCTTTCTTT,CSVLNRDSNTEAFF
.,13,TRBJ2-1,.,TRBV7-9,TGTGCCAGCAGCCCCAGCCGGCTGGGTCTACAGTTCTTC,CASSPSRLGLQFF
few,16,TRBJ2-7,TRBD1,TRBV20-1,TGCAGTGCAACCATTCAAAGGGGGCTACAAAGGATCGAGCAGTACTTC,CSATIQRGLQRIEQYF
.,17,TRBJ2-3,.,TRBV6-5,TGTGCCAGCAGTTCCCCTTCTGGAGATTGGGGGACAGATACGCAGTATTTT,CASSSPSGDWGTDTQYF
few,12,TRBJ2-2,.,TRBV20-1,TGCAGTGCTAGCGGGAGAACCGGGGAGCTGTTTTTT,CSASGRTGELFF
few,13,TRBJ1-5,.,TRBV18,TGTGCCAGCTCACCAACGAGCAATCAGCCCCAGCATTTT,CASSPTSNQPQHF
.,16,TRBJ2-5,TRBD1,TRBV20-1,TGCAGTGTCAGTATACCGCGGACAGGCGGCTCAGAGACCCAGTACTTC,CSVSIPRTGGSETQYF
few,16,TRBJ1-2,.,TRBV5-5,TGTGCCAGCAGCTTGGGGACGGCCTTGGGTAACTATGGCTACACCTTC,CASSLGTALGNYGYTF
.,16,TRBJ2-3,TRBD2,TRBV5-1,TGCGCCAGCAGCTTCCGGACTAGCGGGCTCACAGATACGCAGTATTTT,CASSFRTSGLTDTQYF
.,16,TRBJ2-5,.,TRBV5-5,TGTGCCAGCAGCATAGGACTACTCGAGGGATGGGAGACCCAGTACTTC,CASSIGLLEGWETQYF
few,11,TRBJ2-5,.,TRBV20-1,TGCAGTGCTAGAAATGAGGAGACCCAGTACTTC,CSARNEETQYF
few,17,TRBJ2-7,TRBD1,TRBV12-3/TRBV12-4,TGTGCCAGCAGTTTCGAGACAGGGAGTGAGGCATCCTACGAGCAGTACTTC,CASSFETGSEASYEQYF
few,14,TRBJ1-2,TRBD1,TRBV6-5,TGTGCCAGCAGTTCAACCCGGACAGGGGATGGCTACACCTTC,CASSSTRTGDGYTF
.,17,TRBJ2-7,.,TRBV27,TGTGCCAGCAGTTTTGGGTCTCCCCAGGGCCCTCTCTACGAGCAGTACTTC,CASSFGSPQGPLYEQYF
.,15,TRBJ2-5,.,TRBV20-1,TGCAGTGCTAGTTTAGGTCTTGGGGGTGGGGAGACCCAGTACTTC,CSASLGLGGGETQYF
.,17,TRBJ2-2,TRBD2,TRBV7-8,TGTGCCAGCAGCTTAGTGGGACTAGCGGCGAACACCGGGGAGCTGTTTTTT,CASSLVGLAANTGELFF
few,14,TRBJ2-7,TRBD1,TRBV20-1,TGCAGTGCTAGAGGCGGGACAGGGCCCCACGAGCAGTACTTC,CSARGGTGPHEQYF